These 15 T cell receptor beta chains were all obtained from the same sample, sequenced in a study of PD-L1 blockade in urothelial cancer. The method was immunoSEQ multiplex PCR; TCRdb's version includes in-frame clones alone and lacks a portion of them. The data contain tens of thousands of clones, 82% of them singletons. The sample was PBMCs, taken around atezolizumab (anti-PD-L1) treatment. The receptors derive from a man aged 70-80 years with urothelial cancer.

This clone has only a few counts. The V and J genes are TRBV9 and TRBJ1-1; a weak D match, TRBD1 (5 bases). The CDR3 loop spans 14 amino acids. In germline, CDR1 is SGDLS, CDR2 YYNGEE. The V gene lost 3 bases and the J gene lost 5 bases, with 14 bases spanning the gap. CDR3 amino acids: CASSESDMGTEAFF. For the CDR3, the DNA is TGTGCCAGCAGCGAATCGGACATGGGTACTGAAGCTTTCTTT.

The chain has TRBV5-1 and TRBJ2-1; 10 bases are shared with TRBD2. CDR3 length: 16 amino acids. Trimming at V came to 4 bases and at J to 0 bases, leaving 4 bases not matched to a gene. Germline V gene lookup returns CDR1 SGHRS and CDR2 YFSETQ. The CDR3 region is CASSAGLAASYNEQFF. The CDR3 DNA sequence: TGCGCCAGCAGCGCAGGACTAGCGGCCTCCTACAATGAGCAGTTCTTC.

V usage is TRBV29-1 and J usage is TRBJ1-2; no definite D call. CDR1 SQVTM and CDR2 ANQGSEA come from the germline V gene. The length of the CDR3 is 12 residues. V lost 4 bases and J 3 bases, leaving 9 bases between the germline ends. Here the CDR3 DNA reads TGCAGCGTTGGTGAGGGAGACTATGGCTACACCTTC. It yields the protein CSVGEGDYGYTF.

The gene calls are TRBV7-2 and TRBJ1-2; tentative D call: TRBD1 (5 bases). Trimming shortened V by 8 bases and J by 2 bases, and 12 bases separated the two germline ends. The germline V gene has CDR1 SGHTA and CDR2 FQGNSA. The CDR3 length is 13 residues. Here the CDR3 DNA reads TGTGCCAGCGCCGGGGGACGAAACTATGGCTACACCTTC. Residues: CASAGGRNYGYTF.

This rearrangement joins TRBV19 to TRBJ1-1; the D gene is possibly TRBD1 (6 bases). Germline assignment: CDR1 LNHDA and CDR2 SQIVND (reference sequence). The CDR3 sequence is 15 residues long. Trimming took 2 bases from V and 1 from J, leaving 11 bases between them. The CDR3 is CASSIWAGENTEAFF. The CDR3 coding sequence is TGTGCCAGTAGTATATGGGCAGGGGAGAACACTGAAGCTTTCTTT.

The gene calls are TRBV2 and TRBJ2-5; 7 nucleotides match TRBD1. The J segment lost 4 bases and the V segment lost 9 bases, leaving 11 bases of the junction unmatched. CDR1 SNHLY and CDR2 FYNNEI come from the germline V gene. The CDR3 has 14 amino acids. CDR3 in amino acids: CASSPGQSVETQYF. CDR3 in DNA: TGTGCCAGTTCCCCGGGACAGTCCGTAGAGACCCAGTACTTC.

The chain couples TRBV14 to TRBJ1-1, with a tentative D call TRBD1 (5 bases). The CDR3 has 14 residues. Between the trimmed V and J ends, which lost 5 bases and 5 bases, there was a span of 15 bases. CDR1 is SGHDN and CDR2 is FVKESK in the germline V gene. CDR3 amino acids: CASSGWQGRTEAFF. DNA for the CDR3: TGTGCCAGCAGCGGGTGGCAGGGCCGAACTGAAGCTTTCTTT.

The chain recombines TRBV7-9 with TRBJ1-3; TRBD1 is a possible D gene (5 bases). CDR3 size: 15 residues. Germline V CDR1 and CDR2: SEHNR, FQNEAQ (reference sequence). The V end lost 2 bases, the J end lost 4 bases, and 12 bases lay between the germline ends. The CDR3 loop reads CASSLRVGRGNTIYF. The CDR3 region has the DNA TGTGCCAGCAGCTTACGGGTGGGGCGAGGAAACACCATATATTTT. Using reference TRBV7-9 and TRBJ1-3 for the parts outside the CDR3, the full variable domain is DTGVSQNPRHKITKRGQNVTFRCDPISEHNRLYWYRQTLGQGPEFLTYFQNEAQLEKSRLLSDRFSAERPKGSFSTLEIQRTEQGDSAMYLCASSLRVGRGNTIYFGEGSWLTVV.

The genes are TRBV6-5 and TRBJ1-6; possible D gene TRBD1, 5 bases. Per germline, CDR1 MNHEY and CDR2 SVGAGI. V was shortened by 2 bases and J by 7 bases, with 12 bases between the two germline ends. This CDR3 spans 15 amino acids. The CDR3 region has the DNA TGTGCCAGCAGTTACGATCCAGGGCGGAATTCACCCCTCCACTTT. Protein: CASSYDPGRNSPLHF.

The rearrangement joins TRBV5-4 to TRBJ2-3; possible D gene TRBD1, 5 bases. CDR1 is SGHNT, CDR2 YYREEE, per germline (reference sequence). This CDR3 region has 15 residues. Trimming removed 4 bases at V and 0 bases at J, with 12 bases between. The CDR3 bases are TGTGCCAGCAGCCTGACAGTCACTAGCACAGATACGCAGTATTTT. Translating it yields CASSLTVTSTDTQYF.

This chain joins TRBV11-2 and TRBJ2-5; maybe TRBD2 (7 bases). The germline gives CDR1 SGHAT, CDR2 FQNNGV. V lost 5 bases, J lost 5 bases, and 27 bases lay in between. The CDR3 runs to 18 residues. The CDR3 DNA reads TGTGCCAGCAGCCAGGGGATCAATACCGCGGGAGTTAGGGAGACCCAGTACTTC. Translation gives CASSQGINTAGVRETQYF.

The rearrangement joins TRBV30 to TRBJ2-5, with TRBD1 as a possible D gene (6 bases). Per germline, CDR1 GTSNPN and CDR2 SVGIG (reference sequence). The CDR3 is 13 amino acids. V lost 8 bases and J 6 bases, leaving 19 bases between the germline ends. CDR3 region: CAGTRDTGKTQYF. The CDR3 DNA sequence: TGTGCCGGAACTAGGGACACCGGGAAGACCCAGTACTTC.

The chain employs TRBV7-2 and TRBJ2-1; 10 bases are shared with TRBD2. The CDR3 length is 15 residues. The V segment lost 1 base and the J segment 9 bases; nucleotides outside the gene matches: 6. CDR1 SGHTA and CDR2 FQGNSA come from the germline V gene. The chain's CDR3 is CASSLGLAGEREQFF. In DNA form, the CDR3 reads TGTGCCAGCAGCTTAGGGCTAGCGGGAGAGCGTGAGCAGTTCTTC.

The rearrangement joins TRBV4-3 to TRBJ2-3, with 7 bases matching TRBD2. This CDR3 is 15 amino acids long. The germline V gene encodes CDR1 LGHNA and CDR2 YSLEER. The V and J ends lost 3 bases and 4 bases, in that order; junction bases with no gene match: 7. CDR3 DNA sequence: TGCGCCAGCAGCCAGGGCGCACGGGGGGCAGATACGCAGTATTTT. Translating it yields CASSQGARGADTQYF.

This clone was detected only a few times. V gene TRBV6-1 combines with J gene TRBJ2-3; D perhaps matches TRBD2 (6 bases). The CDR3 sequence is 14 residues long. V was clipped by 7 bases and J by 2 bases, with 13 bases between them. CDR1 and CDR2 (germline): MNHNS, SASEGT. CDR3: CASKSGVYTDTQYF. The CDR3 DNA is TGTGCCAGCAAGTCGGGAGTGTACACAGATACGCAGTATTTT.